The T cell receptor beta chain described here comes from a study of blood T cells in healthy people across ages. General study findings and limits: More naive CD4+ cells and higher diversity were found in long-lived than in aged donors. Older age went with lower TCR beta diversity per million T cells, in a roughly linear way.

This clonotype was detected ten times or more. What it binds is not known. Through a sample-barcoded 5' primer and a J-beta primer mix, a second PCR was run for roughly 6 to 11 cycles. TCRdb fed the 5' RACE reads into MiXCR, producing one record per CDR3 protein. This table has approximately 680,000 distinct CDR3 sequences, about a third appearing once. CDR3 size: 14 residues. The V and J ends lost 6 bases and 5 bases respectively, with 15 bases between them. Germline CDR1 reads SNHLY; CDR2 reads FYNNEI. There were healthy Caucasian individuals from Russia, aged roughly 6 to 100, serving as donors. Donors gave 8.5 to 10 milliliters of peripheral blood apiece.

The receptor was isolated from a woman older than 75 in good health. Sequencing input: blood. This chain connects TRBV2 to TRBJ2-3; perhaps TRBD2 as D (6 bases). The CDR3 sequence is CASRSLAQGDTQYF. The DNA for the CDR3 is TGTGCCAGCAGATCACTAGCCCAGGGAGATACGCAGTATTTT.